This entry lists 17 T cell receptor beta chains sequenced from one sample in a study of blood T cell repertoires in COVID-19. Sequenced by immunoSEQ multiplex PCR; TCRdb stores in-frame clones only, minus some. The sample holds around 300,000 clones, about 83% seen once. Sequenced material: PBMCs or T cells enriched from blood (not recorded which). All receptors derive from a middle-aged woman who had recovered from COVID-19.

The V and J genes are TRBV28 and TRBJ1-2; 7 bases are a match to TRBD1. Trimming at V came to 6 bases and at J to 8 bases, leaving 6 bases not matched to a gene. Germline CDR1 reads MDHEN; CDR2 reads SYDVKM. The CDR3 sequence is 12 residues long. The CDR3 region is CASRGQPGGYTF. The CDR3 DNA sequence: TGTGCCAGCAGGGGACAGCCGGGAGGCTACACCTTC.

This chain uses TRBV2 with TRBJ2-2; D gene ambiguous. Germline loops: CDR1 SNHLY, CDR2 FYNNEI. The CDR3 is 12 amino acids. Trimming cost V 8 bases and J 7 bases, with 11 bases left between them. CDR3 bases: TGTGCCAGCGGGCCCAGGATCGGGGAGCTGTTTTTT. This gives the protein CASGPRIGELFF.

V gene TRBV30 combines with J gene TRBJ2-5, with D possibly matching TRBD2 (6 bases). The CDR3 consists of 15 residues. Germline values: CDR1 GTSNPN, CDR2 SVGIG (reference sequence). V was clipped by 1 base and J by 0 bases, with 12 bases between them. CDR3 loop: CAWSDSRGNQETQYF. CDR3 bases: TGTGCCTGGAGTGACTCCCGCGGGAACCAAGAGACCCAGTACTTC.

This sequence joins TRBV2 and TRBJ1-1; 7 nucleotides match TRBD1. The germline V gene encodes CDR1 SNHLY and CDR2 FYNNEI. Trimming cost V 4 bases and J 1 base; bases outside gene matches: 6. The CDR3 has 15 residues. The CDR3: CASSGVTGQNTEAFF. The CDR3 DNA follows: TGTGCCAGCAGTGGGGTGACAGGGCAGAACACTGAAGCTTTCTTT.

This rearrangement joins TRBV28 to TRBJ1-4, with 10 bases that match TRBD1. The J segment lost 5 bases and the V segment lost 3 bases, leaving 3 bases of the junction unmatched. This CDR3 comprises 15 residues. CDR1 is MDHEN and CDR2 is SYDVKM in the germline V gene. As DNA, the CDR3 is TGTGCCAGCAGTTTGACAGGGGGCGGGAATGAAAAACTGTTTTTT. Translating it yields CASSLTGGGNEKLFF. Full variable domain (missing parts from reference TRBV28 and TRBJ1-4): DVKVTQSSRYLVKRTGEKVFLECVQDMDHENMFWYRQDPGLGLRLIYFSYDVKMKEKGDIPEGYSVSREKKERFSLILESASTNQTSMYLCASSLTGGGNEKLFFGSGTQLSVL.

This clone came up once. The rearrangement joins TRBV18 to TRBJ1-2, with 7 bases identical to TRBD1. With 0 bases clipped from V and 8 bases from J, the junction kept 6 bases outside the gene matches. The germline gives CDR1 KGHSH, CDR2 LQKENI. The CDR3 has 14 amino acids. DNA for the CDR3: TGTGCCAGCTCACCACCGGGACAGACGGGAGGCTACACCTTC. This encodes CASSPPGQTGGYTF.

J is TRBJ2-7 and V is TRBV16; TRBD2 matches 7 bases. Trimming removed 0 bases from V and 3 bases from J; junction bases left unmatched: 5. The CDR3 totals 15 residues. The germline V gene encodes CDR1 KGHSY and CDR2 FQNENV. The DNA of the CDR3 is TGTGCCAGCAGCCAATCGGCGGGAGTGGGCTACGAGCAGTACTTC. It codes for CASSQSAGVGYEQYF.

The rearrangement uses TRBV6-2 or TRBV6-3 and TRBJ2-7; 8 bases agree with TRBD1. V shed 5 bases, J shed 6 bases, and the junction held 6 bases outside the gene matches. The germline CDR1 and CDR2 sequences are MNHEY and SVGEGT. CDR3 size: 13 residues. CDR3 DNA sequence: TGTGCCAGCAGTCACGGTACAGGGGGCGAGCAGTACTTC. Its protein product is CASSHGTGGEQYF.

The rearrangement links TRBV10-3 to TRBJ2-1, with TRBD2 matching 9 bases. Germline assignment: CDR1 ENHRY and CDR2 SYGVKD. The junction had 14 bases not matched to a gene; V was cut back by 10 bases and J by 1 base. The CDR3 sequence is 17 residues long. CDR3 amino acids: CATSELVAGESYNEQFF. CDR3 DNA sequence: TGTGCCACCTCAGAGTTAGTAGCGGGAGAATCCTACAATGAGCAGTTCTTC.

CDR3 loop: CASSLGQGLNYGYTF. As DNA, the CDR3 is TGTGCCAGCAGCCTCGGACAGGGGTTAAACTATGGCTACACCTTC. This sequence joins TRBV5-6 and TRBJ1-2, with 9 bases lining up with TRBD1. The CDR3 consists of 15 residues. CDR1 and CDR2 from the germline V gene are SGHDT and YYEEEE. Trimming cost V 4 bases and J 2 bases; bases outside gene matches: 6.

CDR3 nucleotide sequence: TGTGCCAGTAGTATCGGGGAAGACTATGGCTACACCTTC. It specifies CASSIGEDYGYTF. This chain joins TRBV19 and TRBJ1-2; D not resolved. This CDR3 has 13 residues. V was shortened by 3 bases and J by 3 bases, with 8 bases between the two germline ends. The germline CDR1 and CDR2 sequences are LNHDA and SQIVND (reference sequence).

This rearrangement joins TRBV6-2 or TRBV6-3 to TRBJ2-1; 7 nucleotides agree with TRBD2. The CDR3 runs to 15 residues. Trimming cost V 6 bases and J 5 bases; bases outside gene matches: 10. Germline V gene lookup returns CDR1 MNHEY and CDR2 SVGEGT. The CDR3 coding sequence is TGTGCCAGCAGCCTTCCCGGGGGGAGTAACAATGAGCAGTTCTTC. Residues: CASSLPGGSNNEQFF.

Of note for this clone: This sample includes further DNA sequences coding for the same CDR3. The chain couples TRBV28 to TRBJ1-4; D gene ambiguous. Germline V CDR1 and CDR2: MDHEN, SYDVKM. Trimming cost V 1 base and J 0 bases, with 6 bases left between them. This CDR3 is built from 15 residues. CDR3 nucleotide sequence: TGTGCCAGCAGTTTATTCGCGGCAACTAATGAAAAACTGTTTTTT. Protein: CASSLFAATNEKLFF.

V and J are TRBV19 and TRBJ2-7; D not certain. Germline V CDR1 and CDR2: LNHDA, SQIVND (reference sequence). This CDR3 is 14 amino acids long. V was pared by 3 bases and J by 0 bases, with 9 bases between. CDR3 DNA sequence: TGTGCCAGTAGTATGAGCCGATACTCCTACGAGCAGTACTTC. Amino acid sequence: CASSMSRYSYEQYF.

A few counts support this clone. The J gene is TRBJ2-1, the V gene TRBV6-4; 7 nucleotides agree with TRBD2. The V gene's germline CDR1 is MRHNA and CDR2 SNTAGT. The J segment lost 10 bases and the V segment lost 6 bases, leaving 9 bases of the junction unmatched. The CDR3 is 13 amino acids. DNA for the CDR3: TGTGCCAGCAGCACTAGATGGGGGGGAGAGCAGTTCTTC. Translated: CASSTRWGGEQFF.

This chain joins TRBV7-2 and TRBJ1-2; 8 nucleotides align to TRBD1. Germline-derived CDR1 and CDR2 are SGHTA and FQGNSA. V shed 5 bases and J 0 bases; nucleotides not matched to a gene: 2. This CDR3 has 14 residues. The DNA of the CDR3 is TGTGCCAGCAGCCCACAGGGGGCTAACTATGGCTACACCTTC. This gives the protein CASSPQGANYGYTF.

The chain joins TRBV7-8 to TRBJ2-3; 11 nucleotides match TRBD2. Germline CDR1 reads SGHVS; CDR2 reads FQNEAQ. The junction had 11 bases not matched to a gene; V was cut back by 5 bases and J by 7 bases. The CDR3 covers 16 residues. CDR3 residues: CASSTLAGGVANTQYF. The CDR3 DNA follows: TGTGCCAGCAGCACCCTAGCGGGAGGAGTAGCAAATACGCAGTATTTT.